A single sample gave rise to the 14 T cell receptor beta chains below, sequenced in a study of regulatory T cells in long-lasting Graves disease. Relying on iRepertoire HTBI primers and Arm-PCR of CDR3 regions, the team built TCR beta libraries. TCRdb reanalysed the multiplex PCR reads using MiXCR and keeps one entry per CDR3 protein. This table has 400,000 to 450,000 distinct CDR3 sequences, roughly a quarter appearing once. Time point: persistent/refractory GD, antithyroid drugs over 5 years with positive TRAb. Following extraction of RNA from PBMCs, that RNA was used to make the TCR library. The sequencing used peripheral blood mononuclear cells (PBMCs), collected when the disease was refractory, from a patient treated with antithyroid drugs. The receptors stem from a female donor with Graves disease.

This clonotype was detected ten times or more. The chain links TRBV6-1 to TRBJ1-1, with D unresolved. V lost 2 bases and J 4 bases, leaving 11 bases between the germline ends. Germline values: CDR1 MNHNS, CDR2 SASEGT. This CDR3 region has 14 residues. Here the CDR3 reads CASSERLLGTEAFF. CDR3 DNA sequence: TGTGCCAGCAGTGAACGACTACTGGGCACTGAAGCTTTCTTT.

This clonotype has just one count. The chain couples TRBV7-9 to TRBJ2-5; 8 nucleotides line up with TRBD2. Trimming cost V 5 bases and J 4 bases; bases outside gene matches: 9. Per the germline V gene, CDR1 is SEHNR and CDR2 is FQNEAQ (reference sequence). The CDR3 totals 15 residues. CDR3 nucleotides: TGTGCCAGCAGCGAGTTCGGGGGGGTTGGAGAGACCCAGTACTTC. This codes for CASSEFGGVGETQYF.

The chain combines TRBV7-9 with TRBJ2-2; 7 bases fit TRBD2. Trimming cost V 4 bases and J 7 bases; bases outside gene matches: 12. The CDR3 covers 16 residues. The V gene's germline CDR1 is SEHNR and CDR2 FQNEAQ (reference sequence). The CDR3 coding sequence is TGTGCCAGCAGCTACAGGAAAAGCGGGAAGGTCGGGGAGCTGTTTTTT. Its protein is CASSYRKSGKVGELFF. Looking up the rest from reference TRBV7-9 and TRBJ2-2 gives the full variable domain: DTGVSQNPRHKITKRGQNVTFRCDPISEHNRLYWYRQTLGQGPEFLTYFQNEAQLEKSRLLSDRFSAERPKGSFSTLEIQRTEQGDSAMYLCASSYRKSGKVGELFFGEGSRLTVL.

In its sample, this clonotype was seen a few times. The V and J genes are TRBV7-9 and TRBJ2-5; a possible D gene is TRBD1 (6 bases). The CDR3 is 16 residues long. With 5 bases removed from V and 2 bases from J, the gap between germline ends came to 18 bases. Germline V lookup: CDR1 SEHNR, CDR2 FQNEAQ (reference sequence). CDR3 region: CASSPTGTLVQETQYF. CDR3 bases: TGTGCCAGCAGCCCCACAGGGACGCTAGTTCAAGAGACCCAGTACTTC.

The chain couples TRBV5-5 to TRBJ2-7; D remains ambiguous. CDR1 is SGHKS and CDR2 is YYEKEE in the germline V gene (reference sequence). This CDR3 is built from 16 residues. With 4 bases removed from V and 2 bases from J, the gap between germline ends came to 19 bases. For the CDR3, the DNA is TGTGCCAGCAGCCCTCAGACAAGTTTCGAACCCTACGAGCAGTACTTC. Protein sequence: CASSPQTSFEPYEQYF.

The sample holds many counts of this clonotype. The chain carries TRBV5-1 and TRBJ1-1; weak D call: TRBD1 (5 bases). The V end was cut by 0 bases, the J end by 6 bases, with 21 bases between. The CDR3 runs 17 residues. Germline V gives CDR1 SGHRS, CDR2 YFSETQ. In DNA, the CDR3 is TGCGCCAGCAGCTTGGACAGGTTGGTGAAGATGCACCCTGAAGCTTTCTTT. This translates into CASSLDRLVKMHPEAFF.

This clonotype was recorded a few times. V usage is TRBV12-3 or TRBV12-4 and J usage is TRBJ2-7; the match to TRBD2 covers 11 bases. Losses at the gene ends were 9 bases for V and 4 bases for J; bases not matched to a gene: 8. The length of the CDR3 is 14 residues. The CDR3 DNA is TGTGCCAGTAAAACTAGCGGGAGTAGGTACGAGCAGTACTTC. Its translation is CASKTSGSRYEQYF.

This clonotype has more than one count but fewer than ten. One end of the junction varies from germline; a read error may be responsible. The chain uses TRBV7-9 and TRBJ2-1; 15 nucleotides match TRBD2. In germline, CDR1 is SEHNR, CDR2 FQNEAQ (reference sequence). The CDR3 runs 13 residues. The CDR3 nucleotides are TGCGCCAGCACGGGACTAGCGGGAGGCGAGCAGTTCTTC. As protein: CASTGLAGGEQFF.

The chain links TRBV7-6 to TRBJ1-1, with TRBD1 matching over 8 bases. The length of the CDR3 is 15 residues. J was trimmed by 7 bases and V by 1 base; bases with no gene match: 8. Germline assignment: CDR1 SGHVS and CDR2 FNYEAQ. CDR3 coding DNA: TGTGCCAGCAGCTTAGGACAGGGGCCGGAAGGTGAAGCTTTCTTT. Translating gives CASSLGQGPEGEAFF.

This clonotype turned up a few times. The chain couples TRBV7-2 to TRBJ1-2; TRBD1 aligns across 10 bases. CDR3 length: 16 amino acids. CDR1 is SGHTA, CDR2 FQGNSA, per germline. V dropped 4 bases and J dropped 2; count of bases not matched to a gene: 7. CDR3 protein: CASSWRPTGGNYGYTF. The CDR3 region has the DNA TGTGCCAGCAGCTGGCGCCCGACAGGGGGCAACTATGGCTACACCTTC. Complete variable domain (other parts from reference TRBV7-2 and TRBJ1-2): GAGVSQSPSNKVTEKGKDVELRCDPISGHTALYWYRQSLGQGLEFLIYFQGNSAPDKSGLPSDRFSAERTGGSVSTLTIQRTQQEDSAVYLCASSWRPTGGNYGYTFGSGTRLTVV.

This clonotype has just a few counts. This chain links TRBV6-1 with TRBJ1-5, with TRBD1 matching over 9 bases. Germline CDR1 reads MNHNS; CDR2 reads SASEGT. With V trimmed by 7 bases and J by 6 bases, 16 bases remained unmatched. CDR3 size: 17 residues. The CDR3 protein is CASKPGQGGNFGQPQHF. The CDR3 DNA follows: TGTGCCAGCAAGCCGGGACAGGGAGGAAATTTTGGTCAGCCCCAGCATTTT.

The chain couples TRBV10-3 to TRBJ1-4, with D unclear. Trimming pared 6 bases from V and 4 bases from J, leaving 12 bases between. CDR1 and CDR2 from the germline V gene are ENHRY and SYGVKD. This CDR3 is 14 amino acids long. CDR3 loop: CAISPDGNNEKLFF. CDR3 sequence (DNA): TGTGCCATCAGCCCGGACGGAAATAATGAAAAACTGTTTTTT.

The chain is built from TRBV20-1 and TRBJ2-2; no firm D call. Per germline, CDR1 DFQATT and CDR2 SNEGSKA (reference sequence). V dropped 0 bases and J dropped 1 base, with 12 bases sitting between them. The CDR3 runs 16 residues. In nucleotides, the CDR3 is TGCAGTGCTAGAGATCTAATTGGTCGGAACACCGGGGAGCTGTTTTTT. Amino acids: CSARDLIGRNTGELFF.

This clonotype was seen a few times. The V gene is TRBV2, the J gene TRBJ2-3; 8 bases fit TRBD2. The CDR3 length is 14 residues. Germline V gene data show CDR1 as SNHLY and CDR2 as FYNNEI. Trimming at V came to 4 bases and at J to 4 bases, leaving 4 bases not matched to a gene. The CDR3 DNA reads as TGTGCCAGCAGTGTAGCGGGAATGGCAGATACGCAGTATTTT. Its protein is CASSVAGMADTQYF.